A selection of T cell receptor beta chains follows, all from one sample in a study of human T cells and chemical hapten exposure. From the RACE reads, TCRdb called clonotypes with MiXCR, one entry per CDR3 protein. The sample includes about 39,000 distinct CDR3 sequences, under 15% seen only once; the top ten take about 5.7%. Sample: whole blood, taken in connection with sensitization to the hapten diphenylcyclopropenone (DPC). All receptors derive from a woman aged 25 to 45 with alopecia areata. Some clones in this sample may be carry-over from other donors' samples. CDR3s include the opening cysteine and the closing phenylalanine or tryptophan. The D gene is left open where the match is weak. The size of a clone is reported for some rows only, either as once, few or many, or as a class for expanded clones.

v_gene	abundance	j_gene	d_gene	CDR3nt	CDR3aa
TRBV28	many	TRBJ1-1	.	TGTGCCAGCAGTTTCGCAGCCCTTGGAGCTTTCTTT	CASSFAALGAFF
TRBV14	many	TRBJ1-1	.	TGTGCCAGCAGCCAAGGGGTGACCACTGAAGCTTTCTTT	CASSQGVTTEAFF
TRBV20-1	many	TRBJ2-1	TRBD2	TGCAGTGCCGCCGCTAGCGGGAGTAGAAATGAGCAGTTCTTC	CSAAASGSRNEQFF
TRBV18	many	TRBJ1-1	TRBD1	TGTGCCAGCTCACCACCGGCAGGGGGCTTGAACACTGAAGCTTTCTTT	CASSPPAGGLNTEAFF
TRBV29-1	.	TRBJ2-7	.	TGCAGCGTTGCACAGGTAGCCTTCGAGCAGTACTTC	CSVAQVAFEQYF
TRBV20-1	many	TRBJ1-2	.	TGCAGTGCTACCGAGGGGGGCCAGGTCAACTATGGCTACACCTTC	CSATEGGQVNYGYTF
TRBV6-1	.	TRBJ2-6	.	TGTGCCAGCAGTGATGAAAGCAGCTCTGGGGCCAACGTCCTGACTTTC	CASSDESSSGANVLTF
TRBV9	.	TRBJ2-2	TRBD1	TGTGCCAGCAGCCCCGATCCACAGGGGGCCCGGGAGCTGTTTTTT	CASSPDPQGARELFF
TRBV7-9	few	TRBJ2-3	.	TGTGCCAGCCGATCCGAAGGGGTGGCGCAGTATTTT	CASRSEGVAQYF
TRBV5-5	.	TRBJ2-7	.	TGTGCCAGCAGCTTGGTCCCGACAGGACCCTACGAGCAGTACTTC	CASSLVPTGPYEQYF
TRBV7-6	many	TRBJ2-5	.	TGTGCCAGCAGCTTAACACACCCAGGGACCCAGTACTTC	CASSLTHPGTQYF
TRBV7-9	.	TRBJ2-5	.	TGTGCCACGGGTAGGGACCGTGAGACCCAGTACTTC	CATGRDRETQYF
TRBV7-2	many	TRBJ1-3	TRBD1	TGTGCCAGCAGCGAGGGACAGAGCTCTGGAAACACCATATATTTT	CASSEGQSSGNTIYF
TRBV10-3	few	TRBJ2-3	TRBD2	TGTGCCATCAGCCTACTAGCGGGGGACACAGATACGCAGTATTTT	CAISLLAGDTDTQYF
TRBV19	many	TRBJ1-4	.	TGTGCCAGTAGTATAGATCGTCGGGGAGGCGAAAAACTGTTTTTT	CASSIDRRGGEKLFF
TRBV7-6	many	TRBJ2-1	.	TGTGCCAGCAGCTTAACCCGGGAAGTGTTCTTC	CASSLTREVFF
TRBV29-1	many	TRBJ2-1	.	TGCAGCGTTGATTTAACCAGCCTATACAATGAGCAGTTCTTC	CSVDLTSLYNEQFF
TRBV18	.	TRBJ2-7	.	TGTGCCAGCTCAGTTTCTGGTGGGAAGACGTACGAGCAGTACTTC	CASSVSGGKTYEQYF
TRBV20-1	few	TRBJ2-1	TRBD2	TGCAGTGCAATCGCCGGGACTAGCGGGACTCATGAGCAGTTCTTC	CSAIAGTSGTHEQFF
TRBV28	.	TRBJ1-2	TRBD1	TGTGCCAGCAGACCCGAACAGGGGTTTTATGGCTACACCTTC	CASRPEQGFYGYTF
TRBV7-9	medium-sized	TRBJ1-4	TRBD1	TGTGCCAGCAGGGGACAGGGGGCAACTAATGAAAAACTGTTTTTT	CASRGQGATNEKLFF
TRBV18	.	TRBJ1-1	.	TGTGCCAGCTCACCAAGGAACCAGGCGAACACTGAAGCTTTCTTT	CASSPRNQANTEAFF
TRBV15	many	TRBJ2-1	.	TGTGCCACCAGCAGGGCGGACATATACAATGAGCAGTTCTTC	CATSRADIYNEQFF
TRBV29-1	few	TRBJ2-1	.	TGCAGCGTTGAGGTCGAGTACAATGAGCAGTTCTTC	CSVEVEYNEQFF
TRBV29-1	many	TRBJ2-3	.	TGCAGCGTTGAACCCCCGTGGGGGGCGGGAGAAGCAGTTACGCAGTATTTT	CSVEPPWGAGEAVTQYF
TRBV5-1	.	TRBJ1-4	TRBD1	TGCGCCAGCAGCCGGGACAGTACTAATGAAAAACTGTTTTTT	CASSRDSTNEKLFF
TRBV6-6	.	TRBJ1-2	.	TGTGCCAGCAGTTACTCGCGAATTAGGGGGGGTCTATATGGCTACACCTTC	CASSYSRIRGGLYGYTF
TRBV18	few	TRBJ2-7	.	TGTGCCAGCTCACCAATGCAGGCGGTAAACCCCTACGAGCAGTACTTC	CASSPMQAVNPYEQYF
TRBV28	few	TRBJ1-2	TRBD1	TGTGCCAGCACCCTACAGGGGTCCCCCTCATATGGCTACACCTTC	CASTLQGSPSYGYTF
TRBV28	many	TRBJ1-5	.	TGTGCCAGCAGTTTAGGGGGTCGCAATCAGCCCCAGCATTTT	CASSLGGRNQPQHF
TRBV7-2	.	TRBJ2-1	.	TGTGCCAGCAGCTTAGTTACGGAGCAGTTCTTC	CASSLVTEQFF
TRBV7-9	few	TRBJ2-3	.	TGTGCCAGCAGCCCTCCAGGCCTCACAGATACGCAGTATTTT	CASSPPGLTDTQYF
TRBV27	many	TRBJ2-3	TRBD2	TGTGCCAGCCGTAAGAATAGCGGGAGGTTTTTTTCTAGCACAGATACGCAGTATTTT	CASRKNSGRFFSSTDTQYF
TRBV5-1	.	TRBJ2-3	TRBD2	TGCGCCAGCAGCCCTAGCGGGAGGGTCACAGATACGCAGTATTTT	CASSPSGRVTDTQYF
TRBV5-4	few	TRBJ2-1	TRBD2	TGTGCCAGCAGCTTGGTGTGGCTAGCGGGACAAAATGAGCAGTTCTTC	CASSLVWLAGQNEQFF
TRBV3-1	.	TRBJ1-5	.	TGTGCCAGCAGCCAAGATCGGTTCCAGCCCCAGCATTTT	CASSQDRFQPQHF
TRBV7-2	many	TRBJ2-5	TRBD2	TGTGCCAGCAGTCCCACTAGCGCGTCGAGAGAGACCCAGTACTTC	CASSPTSASRETQYF
TRBV27	.	TRBJ2-1	.	TGTGCCAGCAGTTTACCCCAGACAGGACTCTCCTACAATGAGCAGTTCTTC	CASSLPQTGLSYNEQFF
TRBV29-1	many	TRBJ1-1	.	TGCAGCGTAAGAATTGGGAGTGGGCTCACTGAAGCTTTCTTT	CSVRIGSGLTEAFF
TRBV7-6	.	TRBJ2-5	.	TGTGCCAGCAGCTTATCCTTCCCGAAGACCCAGTACTTC	CASSLSFPKTQYF
TRBV29-1	many	TRBJ1-3	.	TGCAGCGTTTTGACCCAGCCATCTGGAAACACCATATATTTT	CSVLTQPSGNTIYF
TRBV9	few	TRBJ2-5	TRBD2	TGTGCCAGCAGCAAGACTAGCGGCCAAGAGACCCAGTACTTC	CASSKTSGQETQYF
TRBV7-2	.	TRBJ1-1	.	TGTGCCAGCAGCTCAGACAGTATCGCTGAAGCTTTCTTT	CASSSDSIAEAFF
TRBV6-6	.	TRBJ2-7	TRBD2	TGTGCCAGCAGTAGGGGTTCTAGCGGCCGAAGCGAGCAGTACTTC	CASSRGSSGRSEQYF
TRBV4-1	many	TRBJ1-1	TRBD1	TGCGCCAGCAGCCAAGGAGACAGGGTTGTAGTCACTGAAGCTTTCTTT	CASSQGDRVVVTEAFF
TRBV20-1	many	TRBJ2-7	.	TGCAGTGCTTCCAGTCCTATATACGGCGAGCAGTACTTC	CSASSPIYGEQYF
TRBV10-3	many	TRBJ1-5	.	TGTGCCATCAGTGAGGGAAGGAGTCGGGGTCAGCCCCAGCATTTT	CAISEGRSRGQPQHF